This record concerns one TCR beta chain sequence. The CDR3 is 15 amino acids. Germline V CDR1 and CDR2: MNHNS, SASEGT. Germline trimming cut 6 bases from V and 7 bases from J; bases unmatched to any gene: 11. All patients were treatment-naive before thyroid surgery. The data originate from a study of metastatic and nonmetastatic thyroid tumors. MiXCR reprocessed the PCR reads for TCRdb. Among fewer than 7,000 clones, less than 30% were seen once, and the ten largest hold 40% to 55%. This sequence joins TRBV6-1 and TRBJ1-4; 7 nucleotides agree with TRBD1. The TCR was taken from a female donor with papillary thyroid cancer or a benign thyroid nodule (not recorded which). Some clones in this sample may be carry-over from other donors' samples. Sequencing input: adjacent normal tissue. The CDR3 loop reads CASRLTGAGGEKLFF. CDR3 bases: TGTGCCAGCAGACTTACAGGGGCTGGTGGTGAAAAACTGTTTTTT.